This TCR beta chain was observed in a study of cytomegalovirus exposure and HLA in healthy donors. Across the study: Early on, a data release was issued that held approximately 78 million unique TCRs from HLA-typed donors.

In the PCR, 60 Vbeta and 13 Jbeta primers were used. The method was immunoSEQ multiplex PCR; TCRdb's version includes in-frame clones alone and lacks a portion of them. The data contain over 150,000 clones, just under 80% of them singletons. Specimen: PBMCs. This receptor was identified in a woman aged 50 to 60 in good health and CMV-seropositive.

The CDR3 DNA is TGTGCCAGCAGTTACTCGAGTCTAGAGACCCAGTACTTC. Translated: CASSYSSLETQYF. This chain links TRBV6-5 with TRBJ2-5, with D unresolved. This CDR3 is built from 13 residues. The germline gives CDR1 MNHEY, CDR2 SVGAGI. Between the trimmed V and J ends, which lost 0 bases and 4 bases, there was a span of 6 bases.